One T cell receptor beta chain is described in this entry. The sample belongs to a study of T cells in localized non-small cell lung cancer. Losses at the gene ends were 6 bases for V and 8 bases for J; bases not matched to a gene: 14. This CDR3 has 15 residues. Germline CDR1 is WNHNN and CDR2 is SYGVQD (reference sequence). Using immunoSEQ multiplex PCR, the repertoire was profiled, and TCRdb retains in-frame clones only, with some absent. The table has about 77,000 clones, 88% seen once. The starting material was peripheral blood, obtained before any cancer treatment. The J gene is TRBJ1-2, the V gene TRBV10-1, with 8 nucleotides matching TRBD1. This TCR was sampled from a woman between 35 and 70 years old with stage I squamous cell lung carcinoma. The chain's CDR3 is CASSSSRDRRRGYTF. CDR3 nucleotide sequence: TGCGCCAGCAGCTCATCCCGGGACAGGAGACGGGGCTACACCTTC.